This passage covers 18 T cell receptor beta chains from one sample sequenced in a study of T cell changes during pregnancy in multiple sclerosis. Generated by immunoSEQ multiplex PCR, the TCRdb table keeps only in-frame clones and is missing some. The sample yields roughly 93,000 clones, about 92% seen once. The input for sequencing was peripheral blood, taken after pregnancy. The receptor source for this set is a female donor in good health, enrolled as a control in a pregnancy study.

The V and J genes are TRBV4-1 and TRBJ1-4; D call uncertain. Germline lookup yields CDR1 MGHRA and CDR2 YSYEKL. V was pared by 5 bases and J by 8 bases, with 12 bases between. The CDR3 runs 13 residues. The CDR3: CASSGIAGEKLFF. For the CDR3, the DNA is TGCGCCAGCAGCGGTATAGCGGGCGAAAAACTGTTTTTT.

The CDR3 coding sequence is TGCGCCAGCAGCCAAGACCTTAGCGGGCCATCATTCAATGAGCAGTTCTTC. Its translation is CASSQDLSGPSFNEQFF. The V gene is TRBV4-1, the J gene TRBJ2-1; 7 positions match TRBD2. The CDR3 loop spans 17 amino acids. With 0 bases clipped from V and 6 bases from J, the junction kept 11 bases outside the gene matches. The germline gives CDR1 MGHRA, CDR2 YSYEKL.

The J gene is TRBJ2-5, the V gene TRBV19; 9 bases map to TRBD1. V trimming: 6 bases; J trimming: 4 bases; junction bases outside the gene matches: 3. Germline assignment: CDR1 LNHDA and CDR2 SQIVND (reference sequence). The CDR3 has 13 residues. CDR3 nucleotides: TGTGCCAGTAGGGGGACAGGGCGAGAGACCCAGTACTTC. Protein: CASRGTGRETQYF. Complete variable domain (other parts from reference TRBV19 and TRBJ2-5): DGGITQSPKYLFRKEGQNVTLSCEQNLNHDAMYWYRQDPGQGLRLIYYSQIVNDFQKGDIAEGYSVSREKKESFPLTVTSAQKNPTAFYLCASRGTGRETQYFGPGTRLLVL.

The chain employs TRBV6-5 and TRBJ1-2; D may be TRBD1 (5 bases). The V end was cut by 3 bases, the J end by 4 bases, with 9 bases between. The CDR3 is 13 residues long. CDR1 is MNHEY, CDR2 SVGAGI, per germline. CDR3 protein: CASSYLRGYGYTF. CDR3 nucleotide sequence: TGTGCCAGCAGTTATTTAAGGGGCTATGGCTACACCTTC.

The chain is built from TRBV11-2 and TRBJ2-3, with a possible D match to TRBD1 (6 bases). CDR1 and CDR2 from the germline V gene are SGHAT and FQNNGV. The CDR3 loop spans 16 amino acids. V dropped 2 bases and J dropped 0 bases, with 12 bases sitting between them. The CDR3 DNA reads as TGTGCCAGCAGCTTAATGAGGACAGCTAGCACAGATACGCAGTATTTT. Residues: CASSLMRTASTDTQYF.

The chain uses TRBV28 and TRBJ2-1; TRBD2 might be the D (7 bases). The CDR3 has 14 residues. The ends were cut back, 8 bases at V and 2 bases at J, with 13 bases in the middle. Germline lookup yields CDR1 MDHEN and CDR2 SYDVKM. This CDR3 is CASYKGGAYNEQFF. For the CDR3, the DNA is TGTGCCAGCTATAAAGGGGGGGCCTACAATGAGCAGTTCTTC.

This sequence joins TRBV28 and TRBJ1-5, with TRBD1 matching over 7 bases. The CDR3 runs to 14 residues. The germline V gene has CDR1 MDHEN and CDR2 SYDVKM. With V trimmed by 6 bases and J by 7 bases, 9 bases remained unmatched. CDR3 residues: CASSEQGSLQPQHF. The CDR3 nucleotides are TGTGCCAGCAGCGAACAGGGGTCCCTCCAGCCCCAGCATTTT.

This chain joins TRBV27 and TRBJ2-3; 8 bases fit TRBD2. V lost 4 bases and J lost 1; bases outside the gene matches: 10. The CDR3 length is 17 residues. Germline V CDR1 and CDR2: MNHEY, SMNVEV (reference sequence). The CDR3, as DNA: TGTGCCAGCAGTTACCTCGTGACTAGCGCGGGCACAGATACGCAGTATTTT. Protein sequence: CASSYLVTSAGTDTQYF.

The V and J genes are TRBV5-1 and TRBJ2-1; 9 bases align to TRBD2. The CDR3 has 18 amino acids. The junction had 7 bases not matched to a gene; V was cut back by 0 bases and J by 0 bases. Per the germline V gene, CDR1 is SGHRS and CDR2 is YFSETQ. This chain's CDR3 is CASSLGIAGASSYNEQFF. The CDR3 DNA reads TGCGCCAGCAGCTTGGGTATAGCGGGAGCGAGCTCCTACAATGAGCAGTTCTTC.

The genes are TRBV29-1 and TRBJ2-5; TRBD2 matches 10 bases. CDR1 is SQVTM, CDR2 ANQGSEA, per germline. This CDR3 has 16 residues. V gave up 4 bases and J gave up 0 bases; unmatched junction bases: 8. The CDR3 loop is CSVGVRTSGNQETQYF. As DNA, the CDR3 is TGCAGCGTTGGGGTTAGGACTAGCGGTAACCAAGAGACCCAGTACTTC.

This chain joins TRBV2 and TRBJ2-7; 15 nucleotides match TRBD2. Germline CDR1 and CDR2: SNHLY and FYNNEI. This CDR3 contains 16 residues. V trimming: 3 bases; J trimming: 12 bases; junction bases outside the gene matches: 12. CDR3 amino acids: CASSEGTSGRLVKGYF. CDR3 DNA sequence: TGTGCCAGCAGTGAGGGGACTAGCGGGAGGCTCGTCAAAGGGTACTTC.

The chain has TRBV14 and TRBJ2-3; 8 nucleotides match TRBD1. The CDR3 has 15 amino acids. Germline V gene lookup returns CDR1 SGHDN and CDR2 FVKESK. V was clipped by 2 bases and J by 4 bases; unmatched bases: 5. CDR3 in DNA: TGTGCCAGCAGCCAATGGGGGACAGGTTCAGATACGCAGTATTTT. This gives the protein CASSQWGTGSDTQYF.

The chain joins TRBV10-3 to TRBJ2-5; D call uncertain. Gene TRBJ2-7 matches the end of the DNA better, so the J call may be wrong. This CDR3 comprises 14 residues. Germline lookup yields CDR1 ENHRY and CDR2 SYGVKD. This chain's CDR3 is CAISETDKTYEQYF. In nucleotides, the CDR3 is TGTGCCATCAGCGAAACTGACAAGACCTACGAGCAGTACTTC.

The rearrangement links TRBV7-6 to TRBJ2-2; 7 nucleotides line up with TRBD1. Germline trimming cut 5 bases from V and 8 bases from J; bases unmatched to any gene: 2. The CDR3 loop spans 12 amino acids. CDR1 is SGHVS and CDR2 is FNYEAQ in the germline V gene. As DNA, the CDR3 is TGTGCCAGCAGCAGACAGGGTGGGGAGCTGTTTTTT. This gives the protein CASSRQGGELFF.

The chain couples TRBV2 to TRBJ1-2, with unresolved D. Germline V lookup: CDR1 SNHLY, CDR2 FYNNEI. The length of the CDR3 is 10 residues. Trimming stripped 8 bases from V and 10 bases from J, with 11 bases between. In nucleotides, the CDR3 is TGTGCCAGCGAGGGTGGGGACTACACCTTC. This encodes CASEGGDYTF. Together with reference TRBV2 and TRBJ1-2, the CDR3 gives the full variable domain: EPEVTQTPSHQVTQMGQEVILRCVPISNHLYFYWYRQILGQKVEFLVSFYNNEISEKSEIFDDQFSVERPDGSNFTLKIRSTKLEDSAMYFCASEGGDYTFGSGTRLTVV.

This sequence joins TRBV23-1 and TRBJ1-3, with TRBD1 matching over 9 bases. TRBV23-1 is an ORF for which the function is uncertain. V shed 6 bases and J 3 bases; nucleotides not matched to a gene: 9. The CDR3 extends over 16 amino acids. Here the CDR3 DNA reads TGCGCCAGCAGGGAGGGACAGGGCGAAATTGGAAACACCATATATTTT. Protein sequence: CASREGQGEIGNTIYF.

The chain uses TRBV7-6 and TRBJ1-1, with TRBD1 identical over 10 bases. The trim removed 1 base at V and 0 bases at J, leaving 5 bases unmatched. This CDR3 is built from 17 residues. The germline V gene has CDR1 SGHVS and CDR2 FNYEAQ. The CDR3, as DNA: TGTGCCAGCAGCTTAGTGGGACAGGGGTACATGAACACTGAAGCTTTCTTT. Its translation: CASSLVGQGYMNTEAFF.

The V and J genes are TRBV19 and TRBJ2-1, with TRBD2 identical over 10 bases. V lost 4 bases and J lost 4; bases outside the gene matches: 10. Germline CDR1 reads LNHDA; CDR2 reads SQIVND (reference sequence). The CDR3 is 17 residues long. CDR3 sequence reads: CASSRPPSGGGYNEQFF. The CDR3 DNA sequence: TGTGCCAGTAGTAGGCCCCCTAGCGGGGGAGGTTACAATGAGCAGTTCTTC.